These T cell receptor beta chains were read from a single sample in a study of T cell responses to AZD1222 COVID-19 vaccine. Repertoires were generated with immunoSEQ multiplex PCR, while TCRdb's copy carries only in-frame clones and drops some. In the table there are fewer than 120,000 clones, roughly 90% of which are singletons. Sequenced here: peripheral blood, sampled on day 0 of AZD1222 vaccination. These receptors came from an adult in good health. CDR3s include the opening cysteine and the closing phenylalanine or tryptophan. Fields, in order: D gene, V gene, clone size, J gene, CDR3 protein, CDR3 DNA. D genes are given only for firm matches. Size is omitted from some rows. Given values are once, few, many or a class for expanded clones.

TRBD2	TRBV30	-	TRBJ2-1	CAWDGGVRNEQFF	TGTGCCTGGGACGGGGGGGTACGCAATGAGCAGTTCTTC
-	TRBV23-1	-	TRBJ1-1	CASSQEQFGGNTEAFF	TGCGCCAGCAGTCAAGAACAGTTTGGTGGGAACACTGAAGCTTTCTTT
-	TRBV7-8	-	TRBJ2-1	CASMERQTYNEQFF	TGTGCCAGCATGGAAAGACAGACCTACAATGAGCAGTTCTTC
TRBD1	TRBV28	-	TRBJ1-2	CASSPPFRTGGYGYTF	TGTGCCAGCAGTCCACCCTTTAGGACAGGGGGGTATGGCTACACCTTC
-	TRBV6-5	-	TRBJ1-2	CASTPRVGEGYTF	TGTGCCAGCACCCCGAGGGTTGGGGAAGGCTACACCTTC
-	TRBV7-8	-	TRBJ1-3	CASSARDTDSGNTIYF	TGTGCCAGCAGCGCCAGGGACACGGACTCTGGAAACACCATATATTTT
-	TRBV24-1	-	TRBJ2-2	CATSDPVAGELFF	TGTGCCACCAGTGACCCGGTCGCCGGGGAGCTGTTTTTT
-	TRBV6-5	-	TRBJ2-5	CASSYQGIETQYF	TGTGCCAGCAGTTATCAGGGAATAGAGACCCAGTACTTC
-	TRBV3-1/TRBV3-2	-	TRBJ1-5	CASSQDRDQPQHF	TGTGCCAGCAGCCAAGACAGGGACCAGCCCCAGCATTTT
-	TRBV24-1	-	TRBJ2-7	CATSADSYEQYF	TGTGCCACCAGTGCCGATAGCTACGAGCAGTACTTC
-	TRBV7-9	-	TRBJ2-7	CASSQGRASYEQYF	TGTGCCAGCAGCCAGGGGAGAGCTAGCTACGAGCAGTACTTC
TRBD1	TRBV7-9	-	TRBJ1-4	CASSNPEFRDRDEKLFF	TGTGCCAGCAGCAACCCAGAATTCCGGGACAGGGATGAAAAACTGTTTTTT
TRBD1	TRBV18	-	TRBJ2-1	CASSTYGTGVLLLSYNEQFF	TGTGCCAGCTCAACATACGGGACAGGGGTCTTGCTACTATCCTACAATGAGCAGTTCTTC
-	TRBV10-1	-	TRBJ1-2	CASSESGVNYGYTF	TGCGCCAGCAGTGAGTCGGGGGTTAACTATGGCTACACCTTC
-	TRBV28	-	TRBJ1-2	CASSPATNYGYTF	TGTGCCAGCAGTCCAGCTACTAACTATGGCTACACCTTC
-	TRBV4-2	-	TRBJ2-3	CASSQDFLVTDTQYF	TGTGCCAGCAGCCAAGATTTTCTAGTCACAGATACGCAGTATTTT
-	TRBV5-7	-	TRBJ2-3	CASSLWGRTDTQYF	TGTGCCAGCAGTTTATGGGGCCGCACAGATACGCAGTATTTT
-	TRBV12-3/TRBV12-4	-	TRBJ2-2	CASSSGDPGELFF	TGTGCCAGCAGTTCAGGGGATCCCGGGGAGCTGTTTTTT
TRBD1	TRBV5-1	-	TRBJ2-7	CASSPSGTGDLYEQYF	TGCGCCAGCAGCCCCTCCGGGACAGGGGACCTCTACGAGCAGTACTTC
-	TRBV6-2/TRBV6-3	-	TRBJ2-1	CASSFGPYNEQFF	TGTGCCAGCAGTTTCGGCCCCTACAATGAGCAGTTCTTC
-	TRBV19	-	TRBJ2-1	CASKKSAGRNEQFF	TGTGCCAGTAAGAAGAGCGCAGGGAGAAATGAGCAGTTCTTC
-	TRBV9	-	TRBJ2-1	CASSVVPAVSYNEQFF	TGTGCCAGCAGCGTAGTTCCAGCAGTCTCCTACAATGAGCAGTTCTTC
TRBD1	TRBV5-4	-	TRBJ2-3	CASSPPGQSQYF	TGTGCCAGCAGCCCCCCGGGACAGTCCCAGTATTTT
TRBD1	TRBV5-1	-	TRBJ2-1	CASSTGTGVINEQFF	TGCGCCAGCAGCACCGGGACAGGAGTAATCAATGAGCAGTTCTTC
-	TRBV5-1	-	TRBJ1-4	CASSLGSTNEKLFF	TGCGCCAGCAGCTTAGGTTCAACTAATGAAAAACTGTTTTTT
TRBD1	TRBV28	once	TRBJ1-5	CASSDRDGYNQPQHF	TGTGCCAGCAGCGACAGGGACGGCTACAATCAGCCCCAGCATTTT
-	TRBV9	-	TRBJ1-2	CASSVVSGPYGYTF	TGTGCCAGCAGCGTAGTTTCTGGGCCCTATGGCTACACCTTC